This T cell receptor beta chain comes out of a study of blood T cell repertoires in COVID-19. As for the study in general: Material from acute and convalescent COVID-19 was sourced from the United States, Italy and Spain. In each case, the material was cDNA or gDNA derived from T cells, B-cell-depleted T cells, or PBMCs.

In the original workflow: From reference gene primer amplification, estimates of nucleated cell counts were derived. Data came from immunoSEQ multiplex PCR; TCRdb stores just in-frame clones and leaves some out. Clone size and the V and J calls come from that table; the DNA yielded D and trimming. The sample carries 150,000 to 200,000 clones, about three quarters recorded once. Germline-derived CDR1 and CDR2 are MNHNY and SVGAGI (reference sequence). The V gene end was trimmed by 6 bases and the J gene end by 3 bases; junction bases not matched to a gene: 7. The length of the CDR3 is 16 residues. This TCR was recovered from a woman between 65 and 79 years old with acute or convalescent COVID-19. The chain has TRBV6-6 and TRBJ2-7, with 14 positions matching TRBD2. Material: peripheral blood. The chain's CDR3 is CASRAPGLAGDYEQYF. CDR3 sequence (DNA): TGTGCCAGCAGGGCGCCGGGACTAGCGGGGGACTACGAGCAGTACTTC.